This T cell receptor beta chain is from a study of cytomegalovirus exposure and HLA in healthy donors. Primers for the PCR totalled 60 Vbeta and 13 Jbeta. Clones were sequenced by immunoSEQ multiplex PCR, and TCRdb holds only the in-frame ones, with some missing. This table has 65,000 to 90,000 clones, roughly four fifths appearing once. This clone was seen only a few times. V lost 2 bases and J lost 4, with 6 bases in between. This CDR3 has 13 residues. CDR1 is SGHRS, CDR2 YFSETQ, per germline. The chain couples TRBV5-1 to TRBJ2-2; D may be TRBD1 (5 bases). The sequencing input was PBMCs. This clonotype was obtained from a man younger than 35 in good health and CMV-seronegative. This chain's CDR3 is CASSLDSTGELFF. The DNA of the CDR3 is TGCGCCAGCAGCTTAGACAGCACCGGGGAGCTGTTTTTT.